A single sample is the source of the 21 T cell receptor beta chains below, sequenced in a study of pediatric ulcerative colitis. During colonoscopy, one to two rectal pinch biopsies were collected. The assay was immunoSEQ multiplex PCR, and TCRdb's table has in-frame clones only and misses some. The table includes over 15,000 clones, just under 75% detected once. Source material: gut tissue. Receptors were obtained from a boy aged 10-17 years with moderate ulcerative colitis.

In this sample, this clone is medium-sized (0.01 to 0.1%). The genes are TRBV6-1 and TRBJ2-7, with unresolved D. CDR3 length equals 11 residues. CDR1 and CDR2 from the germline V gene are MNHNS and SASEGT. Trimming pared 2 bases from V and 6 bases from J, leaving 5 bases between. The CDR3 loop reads CASSEPLEQYF. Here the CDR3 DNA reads TGTGCCAGCAGTGAACCTCTCGAGCAGTACTTC.

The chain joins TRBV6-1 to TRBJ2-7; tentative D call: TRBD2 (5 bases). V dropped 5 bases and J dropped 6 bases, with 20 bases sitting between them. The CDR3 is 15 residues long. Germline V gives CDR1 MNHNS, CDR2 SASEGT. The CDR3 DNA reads TGTGCCAGCAGTAAAGAAACAGCCTCGGGGTCCGAGCAGTACTTC. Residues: CASSKETASGSEQYF.

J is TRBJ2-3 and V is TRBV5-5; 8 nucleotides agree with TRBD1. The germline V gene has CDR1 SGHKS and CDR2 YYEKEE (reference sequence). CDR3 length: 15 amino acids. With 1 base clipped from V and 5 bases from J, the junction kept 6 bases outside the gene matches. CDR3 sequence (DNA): TGTGCCAGCAGCTTGCGCGTCAGGGGGCAAGATACGCAGTATTTT. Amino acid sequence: CASSLRVRGQDTQYF.

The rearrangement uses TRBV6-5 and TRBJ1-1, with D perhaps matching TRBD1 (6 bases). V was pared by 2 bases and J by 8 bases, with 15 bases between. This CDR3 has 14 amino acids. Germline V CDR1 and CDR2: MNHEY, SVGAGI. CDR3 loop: CASSYGARGAEAFF. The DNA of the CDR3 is TGTGCCAGCAGTTACGGGGCACGGGGGGCGGAAGCTTTCTTT.

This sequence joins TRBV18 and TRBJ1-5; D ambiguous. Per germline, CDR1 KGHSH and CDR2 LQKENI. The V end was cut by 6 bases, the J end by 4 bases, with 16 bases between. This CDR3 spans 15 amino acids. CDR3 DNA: TGTGCCAGCTCGCCCGGACGGGAGATAAATCAGCCCCAGCATTTT. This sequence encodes CASSPGREINQPQHF.

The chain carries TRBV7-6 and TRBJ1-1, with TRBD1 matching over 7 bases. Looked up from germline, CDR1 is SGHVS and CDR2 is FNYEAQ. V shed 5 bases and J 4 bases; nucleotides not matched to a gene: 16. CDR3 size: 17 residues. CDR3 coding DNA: TGTGCCAGCAGCATGTTTCGGACAGGTCTTGTGGGCACTGAAGCTTTCTTT. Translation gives CASSMFRTGLVGTEAFF.

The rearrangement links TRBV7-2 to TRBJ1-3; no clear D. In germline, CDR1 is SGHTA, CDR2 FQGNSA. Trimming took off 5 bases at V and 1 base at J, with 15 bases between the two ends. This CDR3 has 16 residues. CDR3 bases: TGTGCCAGCAGCCCTAGAGGTAGCTTGTCTGGAAACACCATATATTTT. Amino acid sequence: CASSPRGSLSGNTIYF.

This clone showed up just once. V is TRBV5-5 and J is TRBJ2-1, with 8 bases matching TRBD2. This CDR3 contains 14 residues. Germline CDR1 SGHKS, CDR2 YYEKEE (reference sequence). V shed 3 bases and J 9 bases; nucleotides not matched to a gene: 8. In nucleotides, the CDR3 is TGTGCCAGCAGCTCCGGGACTAGTGGAGGTGAGCAGTTCTTC. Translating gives CASSSGTSGGEQFF.

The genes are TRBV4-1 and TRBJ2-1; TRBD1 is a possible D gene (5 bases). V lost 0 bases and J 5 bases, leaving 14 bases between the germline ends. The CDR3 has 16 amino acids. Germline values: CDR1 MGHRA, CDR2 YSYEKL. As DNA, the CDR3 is TGCGCCAGCAGCCAAGAGGAGTTGTTGGGGCACAATGAGCAGTTCTTC. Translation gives CASSQEELLGHNEQFF.

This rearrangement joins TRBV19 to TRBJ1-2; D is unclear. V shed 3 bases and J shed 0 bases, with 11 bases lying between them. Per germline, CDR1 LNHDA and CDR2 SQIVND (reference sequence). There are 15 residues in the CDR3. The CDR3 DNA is TGTGCCAGTAGTATCCTCTTCGCGGCTAACTATGGCTACACCTTC. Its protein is CASSILFAANYGYTF.

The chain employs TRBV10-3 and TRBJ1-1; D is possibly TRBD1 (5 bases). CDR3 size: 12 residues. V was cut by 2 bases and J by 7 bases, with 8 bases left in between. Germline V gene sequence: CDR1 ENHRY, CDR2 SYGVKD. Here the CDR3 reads CAISEGGVEAFF. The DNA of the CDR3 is TGTGCCATCAGTGAGGGGGGGGTTGAAGCTTTCTTT.

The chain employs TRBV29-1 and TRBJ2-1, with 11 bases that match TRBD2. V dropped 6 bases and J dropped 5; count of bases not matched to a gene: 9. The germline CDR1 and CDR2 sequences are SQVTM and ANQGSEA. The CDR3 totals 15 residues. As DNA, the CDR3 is TGCAGCGTACGACCGGGACTAGCGGCGCACAATGAGCAGTTCTTC. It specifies CSVRPGLAAHNEQFF.

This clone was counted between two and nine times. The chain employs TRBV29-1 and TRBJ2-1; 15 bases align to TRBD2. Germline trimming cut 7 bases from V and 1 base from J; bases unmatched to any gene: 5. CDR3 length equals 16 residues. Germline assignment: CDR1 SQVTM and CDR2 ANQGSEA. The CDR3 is CSAVGLAGGSYNEQFF. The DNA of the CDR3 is TGCAGCGCAGTTGGACTAGCGGGAGGGTCCTACAATGAGCAGTTCTTC.

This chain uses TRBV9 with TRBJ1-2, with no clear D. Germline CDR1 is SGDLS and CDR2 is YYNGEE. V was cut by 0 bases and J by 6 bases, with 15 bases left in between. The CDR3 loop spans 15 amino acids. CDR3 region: CASSVVSRVVNGYTF. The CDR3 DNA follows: TGTGCCAGCAGCGTAGTGTCTAGGGTCGTCAATGGCTACACCTTC.

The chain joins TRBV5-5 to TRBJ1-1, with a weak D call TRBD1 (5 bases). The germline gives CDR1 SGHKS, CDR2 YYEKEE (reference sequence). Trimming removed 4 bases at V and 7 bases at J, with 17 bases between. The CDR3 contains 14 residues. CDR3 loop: CASSKWGSYIEAFF. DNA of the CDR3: TGTGCCAGCAGCAAATGGGGGTCGTATATTGAAGCTTTCTTT.

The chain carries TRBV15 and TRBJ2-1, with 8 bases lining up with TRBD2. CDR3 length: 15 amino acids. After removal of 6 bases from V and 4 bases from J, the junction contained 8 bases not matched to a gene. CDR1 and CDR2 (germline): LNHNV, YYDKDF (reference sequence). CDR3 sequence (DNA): TGTGCCACCAGTCCGGGACTAGGATATTACAATGAGCAGTTCTTC. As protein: CATSPGLGYYNEQFF.

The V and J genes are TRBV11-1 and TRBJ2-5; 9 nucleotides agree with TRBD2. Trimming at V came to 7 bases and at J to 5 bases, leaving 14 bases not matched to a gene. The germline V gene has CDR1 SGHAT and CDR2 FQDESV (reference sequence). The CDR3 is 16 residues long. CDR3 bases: TGTGCCAGCACCATTGGAATGCAGCGGGGGGCCGAGACCCAGTACTTC. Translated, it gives CASTIGMQRGAETQYF.

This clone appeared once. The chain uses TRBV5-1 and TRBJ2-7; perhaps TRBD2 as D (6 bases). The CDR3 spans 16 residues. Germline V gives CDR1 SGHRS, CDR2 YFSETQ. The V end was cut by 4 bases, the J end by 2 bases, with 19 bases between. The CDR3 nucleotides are TGCGCCAGCAGCCCACTAATAGGCGGGGTAGCCTACGAGCAGTACTTC. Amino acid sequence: CASSPLIGGVAYEQYF. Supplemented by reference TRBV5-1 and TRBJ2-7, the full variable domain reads KAGVTQTPRYLIKTRGQQVTLSCSPISGHRSVSWYQQTPGQGLQFLFEYFSETQRNKGNFPGRFSGRQFSNSRSEMNVSTLELGDSALYLCASSPLIGGVAYEQYFGPGTRLTVT.

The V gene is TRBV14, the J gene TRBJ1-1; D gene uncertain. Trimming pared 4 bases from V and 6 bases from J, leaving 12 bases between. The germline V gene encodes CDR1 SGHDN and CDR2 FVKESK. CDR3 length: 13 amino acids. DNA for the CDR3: TGTGCCAGCAGCCTCGCGTTCGGGGCTGAAGCTTTCTTT. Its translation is CASSLAFGAEAFF.

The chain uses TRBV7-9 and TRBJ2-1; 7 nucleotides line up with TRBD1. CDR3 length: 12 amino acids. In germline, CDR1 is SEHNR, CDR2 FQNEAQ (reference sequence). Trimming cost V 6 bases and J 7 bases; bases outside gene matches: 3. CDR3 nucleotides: TGTGCCAGCAGAATACAGGGGAATGAGCAGTTCTTC. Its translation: CASRIQGNEQFF.

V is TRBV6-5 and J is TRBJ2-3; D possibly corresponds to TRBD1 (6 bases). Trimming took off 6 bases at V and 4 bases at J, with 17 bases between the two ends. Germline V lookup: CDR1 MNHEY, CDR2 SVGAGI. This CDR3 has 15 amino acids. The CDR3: CASSQQGRDADTQYF. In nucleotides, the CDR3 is TGTGCCAGCAGCCAACAGGGTAGGGACGCAGATACGCAGTATTTT.